A single sample is the source of the 21 T cell receptor beta chains below, sequenced in a study of Ad26.COV2.S vaccination and SARS-CoV-2 variants. Assay: immunoSEQ multiplex PCR; the TCRdb copy retains only in-frame clones and omits some. This table holds 300,000 to 400,000 clones, 85% found once. The treatment was: around 19 received Ad26.COV2.S at low or high dose, single or two shots; five or six received placebo; per-sample allocation not given. The samples were gathered on day 63 after the first injection of vaccine or placebo. The specimen comprised peripheral blood, sampled in a trial of Ad26.COV2.S vaccine versus placebo. The receptors derive from a person between 18 and 65 years old who received the Ad26.COV2.S COVID-19 vaccine or a placebo.

J is TRBJ2-7 and V is TRBV7-2; TRBD2 agrees at 14 bases. This CDR3 spans 16 amino acids. The V gene end was trimmed by 5 bases and the J gene end by 6 bases; junction bases not matched to a gene: 9. The germline gives CDR1 SGHTA, CDR2 FQGNSA. CDR3 amino acids: CASSPRLAGGSVEQYF. CDR3 in DNA: TGTGCCAGCAGCCCCAGACTAGCGGGGGGGTCGGTCGAGCAGTACTTC.

The genes are TRBV7-8 and TRBJ2-7, with D perhaps assigned TRBD1 or TRBD2 (5 bases each). This CDR3 is built from 13 residues. V shed 3 bases and J shed 5 bases, with 11 bases lying between them. Looked up from germline, CDR1 is SGHVS and CDR2 is FQNEAQ. CDR3 sequence reads: CASSFLRGDEQYF. CDR3 DNA sequence: TGTGCCAGCAGCTTCCTCCGAGGGGACGAGCAGTACTTC.

The chain joins TRBV5-1 to TRBJ2-7; D call uncertain. CDR1 is SGHRS and CDR2 is YFSETQ in the germline V gene. Trimming shortened V by 7 bases and J by 0 bases, and 14 bases separated the two germline ends. The CDR3 contains 14 residues. The CDR3 coding sequence is TGCGCCAGCTACCCCGGGCAAAGCTCCTACGAGCAGTACTTC. Translated: CASYPGQSSYEQYF. The full variable domain, completed using reference TRBV5-1 and TRBJ2-7, is KAGVTQTPRYLIKTRGQQVTLSCSPISGHRSVSWYQQTPGQGLQFLFEYFSETQRNKGNFPGRFSGRQFSNSRSEMNVSTLELGDSALYLCASYPGQSSYEQYFGPGTRLTVT.

The chain recombines TRBV19 with TRBJ1-4; D is unclear. CDR1 LNHDA and CDR2 SQIVND come from the germline V gene (reference sequence). Trimming took 6 bases from V and 7 from J, leaving 21 bases between them. The CDR3 is 16 residues long. CDR3 sequence (DNA): TGTGCCAGTAGCTCCGGCGCGGCAGGCGAGACTGAAAAACTGTTTTTT. Its translation is CASSSGAAGETEKLFF.

The genes are TRBV20-1 and TRBJ2-1; 8 positions match TRBD2. V shed 3 bases and J 7 bases; nucleotides not matched to a gene: 14. Germline CDR1 is DFQATT and CDR2 is SNEGSKA (reference sequence). This CDR3 has 16 amino acids. The CDR3 DNA is TGCAGTGCTAGTAACCGTGGAGCGGGGGTTATGAATGAGCAGTTCTTC. It yields the protein CSASNRGAGVMNEQFF.

This clone was picked up one time. The V call is TRBV28, the J call TRBJ1-5; D remains unclear. Trimming removed 3 bases from V and 3 bases from J, with 9 bases in between. Germline values: CDR1 MDHEN, CDR2 SYDVKM. CDR3 length equals 14 residues. CDR3 protein: CASSFGPNNQPQHF. CDR3 coding DNA: TGTGCCAGCAGTTTCGGCCCCAACAATCAGCCCCAGCATTTT.

J is TRBJ2-3 and V is TRBV15; D not resolved. The germline gives CDR1 LNHNV, CDR2 YYDKDF (reference sequence). The CDR3 is made up of 14 amino acids. V shed 0 bases and J shed 2 bases, with 6 bases lying between them. The CDR3 DNA reads TGTGCCACCAGCAGAGATGTAGACACAGATACGCAGTATTTT. As protein: CATSRDVDTDTQYF.

V and J are TRBV6-5 and TRBJ1-5; D uncertain. V lost 7 bases, J lost 4 bases, and 8 bases lay in between. Germline V gene lookup returns CDR1 MNHEY and CDR2 SVGAGI. The CDR3 totals 12 residues. In nucleotides, the CDR3 is TGTGCCAGCAATGTTGGGAATCAGCCCCAGCATTTT. This sequence encodes CASNVGNQPQHF.

This clone appeared a few times. The chain has TRBV9 and TRBJ2-7, with 9 positions matching TRBD2. V lost 0 bases, J lost 8 bases, and 3 bases stayed unmatched. The CDR3 is 13 amino acids. CDR1 and CDR2 (germline): SGDLS, YYNGEE. Here the CDR3 DNA reads TGTGCCAGCAGCGTAGCTAGCGGGGCTCAGCAGTACTTC. Amino acid sequence: CASSVASGAQQYF.

This rearrangement joins TRBV7-3 to TRBJ1-6, with D hard to call. This CDR3 contains 13 residues. Germline values: CDR1 SGHTA, CDR2 FQGTGA. With 5 bases removed from V and 9 bases from J, the gap between germline ends came to 11 bases. CDR3 sequence reads: CASSASEGSPLHF. CDR3 nucleotide sequence: TGTGCCAGCAGCGCCTCCGAGGGTTCACCCCTCCACTTT.

This chain uses TRBV7-9 with TRBJ1-1; the D is unclear. Germline CDR1 and CDR2: SEHNR and FQNEAQ (reference sequence). This CDR3 has 14 amino acids. Trimming shortened V by 2 bases and J by 0 bases, and 7 bases separated the two germline ends. Written as DNA, the CDR3 is TGTGCCAGCAGCTTAAAAGCACTGAACACTGAAGCTTTCTTT. Translated: CASSLKALNTEAFF.

The V call is TRBV10-3, the J call TRBJ1-1, with a tentative D call TRBD1 (6 bases). Germline CDR1 reads ENHRY; CDR2 reads SYGVKD. V was cut by 4 bases and J by 8 bases, with 14 bases left in between. The CDR3 loop spans 13 amino acids. DNA of the CDR3: TGTGCCATCAGTGTGGGTCAGGGGAGAGAAGCTTTCTTT. As protein: CAISVGQGREAFF.

Only a few counts were recorded for this clone. The genes are TRBV24-1 and TRBJ2-7; D might be TRBD2 (5 bases). The germline gives CDR1 KGHDR, CDR2 SFDVKD. The CDR3 extends over 13 amino acids. Trimming pared 9 bases from V and 1 base from J, leaving 12 bases between. CDR3: CATGPRGSYEQYF. The CDR3 DNA sequence: TGTGCCACCGGGCCTCGGGGTTCCTACGAGCAGTACTTC.

The V call is TRBV7-8, the J call TRBJ1-4, with a possible D match to TRBD1 (6 bases). The germline V gene has CDR1 SGHVS and CDR2 FQNEAQ. This CDR3 spans 16 amino acids. V lost 0 bases and J lost 8, with 16 bases in between. In DNA, the CDR3 is TGTGCCAGCAGCTTAGCGAGGGGGGCAGGGGTGGAAAAACTGTTTTTT. Residues: CASSLARGAGVEKLFF.

The chain couples TRBV7-6 to TRBJ1-2; D gene ambiguous. The germline CDR1 and CDR2 sequences are SGHVS and FNYEAQ. The V gene lost 0 bases and the J gene lost 5 bases, with 4 bases spanning the gap. CDR3 length: 12 amino acids. The CDR3 loop is CASSLAGYGYTF. The CDR3 coding sequence is TGTGCCAGCAGCTTAGCGGGGTATGGCTACACCTTC.

V gene TRBV7-2 combines with J gene TRBJ2-5; maybe TRBD2 (5 bases). The germline gives CDR1 SGHTA, CDR2 FQGNSA. V was pared by 5 bases and J by 4 bases, with 14 bases between. CDR3 size: 14 residues. The CDR3 DNA is TGTGCCAGCAGCCGCCAGAGCGGTCGAGAGACCCAGTACTTC. Translation: CASSRQSGRETQYF.

The V gene is TRBV12-3 or TRBV12-4, the J gene TRBJ1-6, with D possibly being TRBD1 (5 bases). The ends were cut back, 1 base at V and 9 bases at J, with 7 bases in the middle. This CDR3 is 13 amino acids long. The CDR3 DNA reads TGTGCCAGCAGTTTAGGCGGGGGTTCACCCCTCCACTTT. Translation: CASSLGGGSPLHF.

The chain employs TRBV6-5 and TRBJ1-2, with D unclear. The CDR3 has 13 amino acids. The germline gives CDR1 MNHEY, CDR2 SVGAGI. Trimming left V 6 bases short and J 4 bases short, with 12 bases between. CDR3 sequence: CASSGHSSYGYTF. In DNA form, the CDR3 reads TGTGCCAGCAGCGGCCACAGTAGCTATGGCTACACCTTC.

V and J are TRBV25-1 and TRBJ1-1; D is perhaps TRBD1 (5 bases). Looked up from germline, CDR1 is MGHDK and CDR2 is SYGVNS. CDR3 length: 13 residues. The germline V and J ends were trimmed by 6 bases and 0 bases, with 8 bases remaining between them. The CDR3 nucleotides read TGTGCCAGCAGCCGGGGGATGAACACTGAAGCTTTCTTT. Its protein is CASSRGMNTEAFF.

Of note for this clone: The sample has other DNA sequences that encode this CDR3 too. J is TRBJ1-5 and V is TRBV19; D unclear. CDR3 size: 12 residues. Germline V gene data show CDR1 as LNHDA and CDR2 as SQIVND (reference sequence). Between the trimmed V and J ends, which lost 2 bases and 4 bases, there was a span of 3 bases. For the CDR3, the DNA is TGTGCCAGTAGTATACTAAATCAGCCCCAGCATTTT. Translating gives CASSILNQPQHF. Using reference TRBV19 and TRBJ1-5 for the parts outside the CDR3, the full variable domain is DGGITQSPKYLFRKEGQNVTLSCEQNLNHDAMYWYRQDPGQGLRLIYYSQIVNDFQKGDIAEGYSVSREKKESFPLTVTSAQKNPTAFYLCASSILNQPQHFGDGTRLSIL.

V is TRBV2 and J is TRBJ2-3, with 8 bases aligning to TRBD2. J gave up 3 bases and V 3 bases, and 5 bases lay outside the gene matches. Per the germline V gene, CDR1 is SNHLY and CDR2 is FYNNEI. The CDR3 runs to 15 residues. The CDR3 DNA reads as TGTGCCAGCAGTGATACGGGGGGGAGGACAGATACGCAGTATTTT. Its protein product is CASSDTGGRTDTQYF.